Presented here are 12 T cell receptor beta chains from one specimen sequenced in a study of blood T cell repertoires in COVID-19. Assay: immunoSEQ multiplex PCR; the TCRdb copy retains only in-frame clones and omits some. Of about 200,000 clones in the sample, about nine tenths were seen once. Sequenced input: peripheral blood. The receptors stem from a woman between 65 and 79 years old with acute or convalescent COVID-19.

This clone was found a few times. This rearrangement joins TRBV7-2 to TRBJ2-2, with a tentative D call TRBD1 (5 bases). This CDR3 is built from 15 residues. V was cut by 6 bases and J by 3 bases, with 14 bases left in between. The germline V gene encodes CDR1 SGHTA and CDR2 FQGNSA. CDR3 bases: TGTGCCAGCAGTAAACAGGTTATTGACACCGGGGAGCTGTTTTTT. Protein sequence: CASSKQVIDTGELFF.

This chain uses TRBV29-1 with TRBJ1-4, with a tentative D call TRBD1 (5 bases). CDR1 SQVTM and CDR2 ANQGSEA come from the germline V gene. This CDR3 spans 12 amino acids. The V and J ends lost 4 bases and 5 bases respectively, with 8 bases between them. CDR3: CSVGGGNEKLFF. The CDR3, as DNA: TGCAGCGTTGGGGGGGGAAATGAAAAACTGTTTTTT.

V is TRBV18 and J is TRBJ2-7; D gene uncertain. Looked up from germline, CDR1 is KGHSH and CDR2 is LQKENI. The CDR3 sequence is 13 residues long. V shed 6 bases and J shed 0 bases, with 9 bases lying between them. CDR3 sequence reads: CASSETVSYEQYF. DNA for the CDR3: TGTGCCAGCTCTGAGACTGTCTCCTACGAGCAGTACTTC. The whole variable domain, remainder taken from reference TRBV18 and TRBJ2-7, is NAGVMQNPRHLVRRRGQEARLRCSPMKGHSHVYWYRQLPEEGLKFMVYLQKENIIDESGMPKERFSAEFPKEGPSILRIQQVVRGDSAAYFCASSETVSYEQYFGPGTRLTVT.

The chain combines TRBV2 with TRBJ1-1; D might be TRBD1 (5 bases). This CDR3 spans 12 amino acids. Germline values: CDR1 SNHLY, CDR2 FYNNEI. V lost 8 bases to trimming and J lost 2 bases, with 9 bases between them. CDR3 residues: CASGDSNTEAFF. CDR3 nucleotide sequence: TGTGCCAGCGGGGACTCTAACACTGAAGCTTTCTTT.

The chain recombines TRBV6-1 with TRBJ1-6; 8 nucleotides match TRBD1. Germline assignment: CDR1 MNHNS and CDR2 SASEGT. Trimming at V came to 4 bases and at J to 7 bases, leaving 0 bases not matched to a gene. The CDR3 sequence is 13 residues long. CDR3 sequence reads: CASSGTGNSPLHF. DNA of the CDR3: TGTGCCAGCAGTGGGACAGGGAATTCACCCCTCCACTTT.

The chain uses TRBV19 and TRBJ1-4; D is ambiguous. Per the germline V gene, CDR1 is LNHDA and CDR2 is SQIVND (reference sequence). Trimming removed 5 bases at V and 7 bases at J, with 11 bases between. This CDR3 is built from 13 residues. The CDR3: CASSEWSTEKLFF. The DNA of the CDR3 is TGTGCCAGTAGTGAGTGGAGTACTGAAAAACTGTTTTTT.

The CDR3 nucleotides read TGTGCCAGCTCACCTTCCGGGACAGGGACTGGGGCCAACGTCCTGACTTTC. Translation gives CASSPSGTGTGANVLTF. The chain has TRBV18 and TRBJ2-6, with 9 positions matching TRBD1. The CDR3 consists of 17 residues. The germline CDR1 and CDR2 sequences are KGHSH and LQKENI. V lost 3 bases and J lost 2; bases outside the gene matches: 5.

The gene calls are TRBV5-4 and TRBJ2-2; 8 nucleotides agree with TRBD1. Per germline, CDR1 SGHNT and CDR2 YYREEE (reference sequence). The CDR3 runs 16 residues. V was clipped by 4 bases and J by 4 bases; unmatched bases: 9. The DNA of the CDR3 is TGTGCCAGCAGCCATGGACAGGGATGGGGCACCGGGGAGCTGTTTTTT. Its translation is CASSHGQGWGTGELFF. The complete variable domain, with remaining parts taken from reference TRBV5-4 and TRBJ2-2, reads ETGVTQSPTHLIKTRGQQVTLRCSSQSGHNTVSWYQQALGQGPQFIFQYYREEENGRGNFPPRFSGLQFPNYSSELNVNALELDDSALYLCASSHGQGWGTGELFFGEGSRLTVL.

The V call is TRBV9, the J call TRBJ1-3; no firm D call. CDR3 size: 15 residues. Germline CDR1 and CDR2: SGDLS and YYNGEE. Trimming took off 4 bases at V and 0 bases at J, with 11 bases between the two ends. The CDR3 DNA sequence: TGTGCCAGCAGCCTTCCAGGCCTCTCTGGAAACACCATATATTTT. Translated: CASSLPGLSGNTIYF. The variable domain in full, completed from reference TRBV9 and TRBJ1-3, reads DSGVTQTPKHLITATGQRVTLRCSPRSGDLSVYWYQQSLDQGLQFLIQYYNGEERAKGNILERFSAQQFPDLHSELNLSSLELGDSALYFCASSLPGLSGNTIYFGEGSWLTVV.

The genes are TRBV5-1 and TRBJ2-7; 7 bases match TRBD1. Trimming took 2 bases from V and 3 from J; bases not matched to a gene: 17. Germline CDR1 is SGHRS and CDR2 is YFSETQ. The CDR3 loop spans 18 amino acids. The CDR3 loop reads CASSLVGAGVRGLYEQYF. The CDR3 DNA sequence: TGCGCCAGCAGCTTAGTAGGGGCAGGGGTAAGGGGGCTCTACGAGCAGTACTTC.

The CDR3 bases are TGTGCCAGCAGCTTAGCTAGCGGGAGTGCGGAGACCCAGTACTTC. Its protein is CASSLASGSAETQYF. This rearrangement joins TRBV7-2 to TRBJ2-5; 9 positions agree with TRBD2. This CDR3 is built from 15 residues. V shed 0 bases, J shed 5 bases, and the junction held 4 bases outside the gene matches. The germline CDR1 and CDR2 sequences are SGHTA and FQGNSA.

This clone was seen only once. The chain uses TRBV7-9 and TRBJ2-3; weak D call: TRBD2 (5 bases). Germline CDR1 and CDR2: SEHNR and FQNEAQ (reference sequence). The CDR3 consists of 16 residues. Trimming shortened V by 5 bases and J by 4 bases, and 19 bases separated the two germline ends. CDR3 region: CASSLLPLAGADTQYF. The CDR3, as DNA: TGTGCCAGCAGCCTCCTCCCCCTAGCTGGGGCAGATACGCAGTATTTT.